The present T cell receptor beta chain was sequenced within a study of shared clonotypes between healthy human individuals. Tens of thousands of T cell genomes, or 250 to 300 ng DNA, went into unsorted PBMC replicate PCRs. Produced via immunoSEQ multiplex PCR; TCRdb's table is partial and in-frame only. The profile shows roughly 510,000 clones, about 80% of them singletons. With V trimmed by 6 bases and J by 3 bases, 9 bases remained unmatched. The CDR3 is 15 amino acids. The germline gives CDR1 ENHRY, CDR2 SYGVKD. To note about this clone: What it binds is not known.

General study findings and limits: Read depth was anticipated to influence clonotype sharing among donors. Tissue TCR repertoires likely differ from these blood-only repertoires.

This clonotype originated in a woman between 40 and 50 years old in good health. Some clones in this sample may be carry-over from other donors' samples. Sequencing was performed on PBMCs. This chain links TRBV10-3 with TRBJ1-2, with 8 nucleotides matching TRBD1. CDR3 in amino acids: CAISAGTGLHYGYTF. The CDR3 nucleotides read TGTGCCATCAGCGCCGGGACAGGCCTACACTATGGCTACACCTTC.